The 21 T cell receptor beta chains given below trace back to one sample, sequenced in a study of blood T cell repertoires in COVID-19. The data were produced by immunoSEQ multiplex PCR, yet TCRdb's version contains in-frame clones alone and is incomplete. The table includes roughly 170,000 clones, 84% detected once. The sample taken for sequencing was peripheral blood. Every receptor here comes from a human donor in a cohort sampled during active COVID-19.

The V and J genes are TRBV10-3 and TRBJ1-5; D is uncertain. Trimming stripped 3 bases from V and 3 bases from J, with 9 bases between. From germline, CDR1 is ENHRY and CDR2 SYGVKD. The CDR3 loop spans 14 amino acids. This chain's CDR3 is CAISDSETNQPQHF. CDR3 bases: TGTGCCATCAGTGACAGCGAGACCAATCAGCCCCAGCATTTT.

The chain combines TRBV3-1 (or the pseudogene TRBV3-2) with TRBJ1-1; 9 nucleotides align to TRBD1. Trimming removed 1 base from V and 4 bases from J; junction bases left unmatched: 4. Germline V lookup: CDR1 LGHDT, CDR2 YNNKEL (reference sequence). The CDR3 runs 15 residues. In nucleotides, the CDR3 is TGTGCCAGCAGCCAAGTCCCGGACAGGGGCACTGAAGCTTTCTTT. This codes for CASSQVPDRGTEAFF.

The chain has TRBV29-1 and TRBJ2-7, with TRBD2 as a possible D gene (7 bases). From germline, CDR1 is SQVTM and CDR2 ANQGSEA. This CDR3 contains 15 residues. V dropped 4 bases and J dropped 0 bases, with 16 bases sitting between them. The CDR3 DNA sequence: TGCAGCGTTGTCTCAACGGGGGGACACTCCTACGAGCAGTACTTC. Translated: CSVVSTGGHSYEQYF.

The chain links TRBV18 to TRBJ1-1, with TRBD1 identical over 7 bases. Trimming cost V 1 base and J 7 bases; bases outside gene matches: 9. The CDR3 consists of 15 residues. CDR1 KGHSH and CDR2 LQKENI come from the germline V gene. CDR3 region: CASSPRTGFYGEAFF. The CDR3 DNA sequence: TGTGCCAGCTCACCACGGACAGGTTTTTATGGTGAAGCTTTCTTT.

This chain joins TRBV24-1 and TRBJ2-7; weak D call: TRBD1 (6 bases). The V gene lost 12 bases and the J gene lost 2 bases, with 19 bases spanning the gap. In germline, CDR1 is KGHDR, CDR2 SFDVKD. The CDR3 spans 14 residues. The CDR3 coding sequence is TGTGCCGCCGCAGATCGGACAGAGCCCTACGAGCAGTACTTC. As protein: CAAADRTEPYEQYF.

The V gene is TRBV12-3 or TRBV12-4, the J gene TRBJ1-2, with unresolved D. The CDR3 runs to 12 residues. The V end was cut by 8 bases, the J end by 9 bases, with 16 bases between. DNA for the CDR3: TGTGCCAGCGGTCCGTCGGAGGGTAGCTACACCTTC. Its protein product is CASGPSEGSYTF.

The chain combines TRBV5-6 with TRBJ2-7; 10 nucleotides match TRBD1. Germline assignment: CDR1 SGHDT and CDR2 YYEEEE. The V segment lost 4 bases and the J segment 6 bases; nucleotides outside the gene matches: 16. The CDR3 is made up of 17 amino acids. The CDR3 spells CASSITGTGVEASEQYF. The CDR3, as DNA: TGTGCCAGCAGCATAACCGGGACAGGGGTCGAAGCCTCCGAGCAGTACTTC.

The chain recombines TRBV5-1 with TRBJ2-5; 10 nucleotides align to TRBD1. The length of the CDR3 is 14 residues. Germline-derived CDR1 and CDR2 are SGHRS and YFSETQ. J gave up 3 bases and V 3 bases, and 2 bases lay outside the gene matches. The CDR3 DNA reads TGCGCCAGCAGCTGGGGGACAGGGGAAGAGACCCAGTACTTC. This gives the protein CASSWGTGEETQYF.

The rearrangement links TRBV10-3 to TRBJ1-4, with 7 bases fitting TRBD1. This CDR3 spans 15 amino acids. Germline CDR1 and CDR2: ENHRY and SYGVKD. The J segment lost 5 bases and the V segment lost 0 bases, leaving 3 bases of the junction unmatched. The CDR3 sequence is CAISESGQLNEKLFF. The CDR3 DNA reads as TGTGCCATCAGTGAGTCGGGACAGCTCAATGAAAAACTGTTTTTT.

The chain uses TRBV19 and TRBJ2-5; TRBD1 might be the D (5 bases). This CDR3 region has 15 residues. Trimming stripped 6 bases from V and 5 bases from J, with 19 bases between. In germline, CDR1 is LNHDA, CDR2 SQIVND (reference sequence). DNA of the CDR3: TGTGCCAGTAGCTTCACCCGACAGCTATCGGAGACCCAGTACTTC. Encoded protein: CASSFTRQLSETQYF.

This clone was observed a single time. The gene calls are TRBV1 and TRBJ1-1. TRBV1 is noted as a pseudogene. The CDR3 loop spans 13 amino acids. The CDR3 DNA follows: TGCACCAGCAGCCCAGCGAGAGGGACTGAAGCTTTCTTT. It yields the protein CTSSPARGTEAFF.

The V and J genes are TRBV5-4 and TRBJ2-2; D is unclear. The CDR3 sequence is 16 residues long. V dropped 4 bases and J dropped 4 bases, with 17 bases sitting between them. Germline CDR1 and CDR2: SGHNT and YYREEE (reference sequence). This chain's CDR3 is CASSPEDRPGTGELFF. In DNA, the CDR3 is TGTGCCAGCAGCCCCGAGGATCGGCCCGGCACCGGGGAGCTGTTTTTT. The whole variable domain, remainder taken from reference TRBV5-4 and TRBJ2-2, is ETGVTQSPTHLIKTRGQQVTLRCSSQSGHNTVSWYQQALGQGPQFIFQYYREEENGRGNFPPRFSGLQFPNYSSELNVNALELDDSALYLCASSPEDRPGTGELFFGEGSRLTVL.

This clone was detected once. The chain couples TRBV5-1 to TRBJ1-1, with TRBD1 matching over 9 bases. Germline V gives CDR1 SGHRS, CDR2 YFSETQ. The CDR3 has 16 amino acids. The trim removed 1 base at V and 1 base at J, leaving 5 bases unmatched. The chain's CDR3 is CASSLPRTGENTEAFF. The DNA for the CDR3 is TGCGCCAGCAGCTTGCCCCGGACAGGGGAGAACACTGAAGCTTTCTTT.

V is TRBV2 and J is TRBJ1-4; D not certain. Germline assignment: CDR1 SNHLY and CDR2 FYNNEI. V lost 6 bases and J 8 bases, leaving 10 bases between the germline ends. This CDR3 region has 12 residues. This chain's CDR3 is CASREEGEKLFF. CDR3 nucleotides: TGTGCCAGCAGGGAGGAAGGGGAAAAACTGTTTTTT.

This chain uses TRBV11-3 with TRBJ2-2; tentative D call: TRBD1 (5 bases). Trimming removed 8 bases at V and 4 bases at J, with 23 bases between. CDR1 and CDR2 from the germline V gene are SGHNT and YENEEA. The CDR3 consists of 17 residues. The CDR3, as DNA: TGTGCCAGCCGGTCTCCGAGTGGGGCACCGGGCACCGGGGAGCTGTTTTTT. Protein product: CASRSPSGAPGTGELFF.

The chain has TRBV5-4 and TRBJ1-2; 8 bases line up with TRBD1. V lost 2 bases to trimming and J lost 8 bases; unmatched junction nucleotides: 11. The germline CDR1 and CDR2 sequences are SGHNT and YYREEE (reference sequence). There are 15 residues in the CDR3. CDR3 sequence: CASSLGPQGAQGYTF. CDR3 in DNA: TGTGCCAGCAGCTTAGGCCCCCAGGGGGCGCAGGGCTACACCTTC.

The J gene is TRBJ2-7, the V gene TRBV5-1, with D perhaps matching TRBD1 (5 bases). V lost 4 bases to trimming and J lost 1 base, with 12 bases between them. Per germline, CDR1 SGHRS and CDR2 YFSETQ. This CDR3 is built from 14 residues. Here the CDR3 DNA reads TGCGCCAGCAGCCTAATGACAGATTCCTACGAGCAGTACTTC. Translation: CASSLMTDSYEQYF.

Concerning this clone: This sample includes further DNA sequences coding for the same CDR3. This chain uses TRBV5-1 with TRBJ1-1; D perhaps matches TRBD1 (6 bases). The CDR3 is made up of 13 amino acids. The V end lost 5 bases, the J end lost 2 bases, and 10 bases lay between the germline ends. The germline V gene encodes CDR1 SGHRS and CDR2 YFSETQ. Written as DNA, the CDR3 is TGCGCCAGCAGTTTACAGGGAAACACTGAAGCTTTCTTT. Protein product: CASSLQGNTEAFF. Together with reference TRBV5-1 and TRBJ1-1, the CDR3 gives the full variable domain: KAGVTQTPRYLIKTRGQQVTLSCSPISGHRSVSWYQQTPGQGLQFLFEYFSETQRNKGNFPGRFSGRQFSNSRSEMNVSTLELGDSALYLCASSLQGNTEAFFGQGTRLTVV.

V is TRBV3-1 (or the pseudogene TRBV3-2) and J is TRBJ2-7; a weak D match, TRBD1 (6 bases). Per the germline V gene, CDR1 is LGHDT and CDR2 is YNNKEL (reference sequence). The length of the CDR3 is 12 residues. Trimming shortened V by 5 bases and J by 1 base, and 6 bases separated the two germline ends. CDR3 sequence (DNA): TGTGCCAGCAGCAGGGGGTCCTACGAGCAGTACTTC. Translation: CASSRGSYEQYF.

The genes are TRBV4-2 and TRBJ2-1; 10 nucleotides align to TRBD2. J lost 4 bases, V lost 0 bases, and 3 bases had no gene match. Germline CDR1 is LGHNA and CDR2 is YNFKEQ. The CDR3 is made up of 16 amino acids. The CDR3 DNA sequence: TGTGCCAGCAGCCAAGACCATAGCGGGGGGTACAATGAGCAGTTCTTC. This translates into CASSQDHSGGYNEQFF.

The chain couples TRBV7-6 to TRBJ2-3; the D gene is possibly TRBD2 (7 bases). Trimming left V 5 bases short and J 1 base short, with 10 bases between. The V gene's germline CDR1 is SGHVS and CDR2 FNYEAQ. The CDR3 length is 14 residues. For the CDR3, the DNA is TGTGCCAGCAGCCGAGGGGGGGGCACAGATACGCAGTATTTT. Protein: CASSRGGGTDTQYF. Based on the CDR3 plus reference TRBV7-6 and TRBJ2-3, the full variable domain is GAGVSQSPRYKVTKRGQDVALRCDPISGHVSLYWYRQALGQGPEFLTYFNYEAQQDKSGLPNDRFSAERPEGSISTLTIQRTEQRDSAMYRCASSRGGGTDTQYFGPGTRLTVL.